This TCR beta chain was sequenced during a study of blood T cells in healthy people across ages. The authors ran a second PCR of about 6 to 11 cycles using a sample-barcoded 5' primer and a J-beta primer mix. TCRdb reanalysed the 5' RACE reads using MiXCR and keeps one entry per CDR3 protein. The sample gives over 600,000 distinct CDR3 sequences, around 20% of which show up once; 3.5% to 4% is in the top ten. Germline V gives CDR1 DFQATT, CDR2 SNEGSKA (reference sequence). V was trimmed by 7 bases and J by 1 base, leaving 13 bases between them. The CDR3 contains 13 residues. Caucasian individuals from Russia who were healthy and aged about 6 to 95 acted as donors. Investigators took ten milliliters of peripheral blood from every donor.

Sequenced sample: blood. The receptor was derived from a man aged 65 to 85 in good health. The J gene is TRBJ2-5, the V gene TRBV20-1; TRBD2 might be the D (6 bases). The CDR3 DNA is TGCAGTGGTGGGAGGAGCGCCCAAGAGACCCAGTACTTC. Encoded protein: CSGGRSAQETQYF.